A single sample is the source of the 8 T cell receptor beta chains below, sequenced in a study of CD8+CD57+ T cells in acquired aplastic anemia. The template used for profiling TCR beta VDJ and CDR3 was genomic DNA. MiXCR, run by TCRdb on the reads, gives a single entry per CDR3 protein. The sample includes about 160,000 distinct CDR3 sequences, roughly 45% of them seen just once. Sequenced input: sorted CD4+, CD8+, or CD8+CD57+ T cells (not recorded which) from PBMCs. The source of these receptors is a human donor in good health.

The rearrangement links TRBV7-2 to TRBJ2-1; D unresolved. The CDR3 is 14 residues long. Looked up from germline, CDR1 is SGHTA and CDR2 is FQGNSA. The V end was cut by 0 bases, the J end by 4 bases, with 7 bases between. The DNA of the CDR3 is TGTGCCAGCAGCTTAGCCTTACTATACAATGAGCAGTTCTTC. Translation: CASSLALLYNEQFF.

This clonotype showed up many times. V gene TRBV7-2 combines with J gene TRBJ2-5; D is unclear. CDR3 length: 15 amino acids. In germline, CDR1 is SGHTA, CDR2 FQGNSA. The V end lost 0 bases, the J end lost 2 bases, and 10 bases lay between the germline ends. The CDR3 DNA sequence: TGTGCCAGCAGCTTAGCAGCTCGGTTGCAAGAGACCCAGTACTTC. As protein: CASSLAARLQETQYF.

In its sample, this clonotype was seen many times. This sequence joins TRBV25-1 and TRBJ2-2; D might be TRBD2 (7 bases). The germline V gene encodes CDR1 MGHDK and CDR2 SYGVNS. The CDR3 loop spans 15 amino acids. Trimming removed 6 bases at V and 2 bases at J, with 13 bases between. This chain's CDR3 is CASRGGGYNTGELFF. The CDR3 nucleotides read TGTGCCAGCAGGGGAGGGGGGTATAACACCGGGGAGCTGTTTTTT.

The chain uses TRBV12-3 or TRBV12-4 and TRBJ2-7; D call uncertain. The germline V and J ends were trimmed by 5 bases and 2 bases, with 13 bases remaining between them. The CDR3 extends over 14 amino acids. As DNA, the CDR3 is TGTGCCAGCAGTCGGTATCCATCTACCTACGAGCAGTACTTC. Encoded protein: CASSRYPSTYEQYF.

The chain carries TRBV19 and TRBJ1-6; the D gene is possibly TRBD1 (6 bases). CDR1 is LNHDA and CDR2 is SQIVND in the germline V gene (reference sequence). CDR3 length: 14 amino acids. Trimming took off 10 bases at V and 2 bases at J, with 12 bases between the two ends. The CDR3 DNA sequence: TGTGCCACCTCCAGGGGCCCCTATAATTCACCCCTCCACTTT. It specifies CATSRGPYNSPLHF.

This clonotype was picked up many times. This sequence joins TRBV15 and TRBJ1-1; D ambiguous. This CDR3 has 14 amino acids. The V and J ends lost 1 base and 1 base respectively, with 7 bases between them. The germline CDR1 and CDR2 sequences are LNHNV and YYDKDF (reference sequence). CDR3 DNA: TGTGCCACCAGCAGAGGTCCGAGGAACACTGAAGCTTTCTTT. As protein: CATSRGPRNTEAFF.

The genes are TRBV20-1 and TRBJ1-3, with a tentative D call TRBD1 (6 bases). The germline V gene has CDR1 DFQATT and CDR2 SNEGSKA (reference sequence). The CDR3 is made up of 19 amino acids. Trimming cost V 0 bases and J 0 bases, with 21 bases left between them. The CDR3 sequence: CSARDPTGRRIDSGNTIYF. The CDR3 DNA reads TGCAGTGCTAGAGACCCGACAGGAAGACGGATAGACTCTGGAAACACCATATATTTT.

The rearrangement uses TRBV29-1 and TRBJ2-3; D is possibly TRBD1 (6 bases). The ends were cut back, 4 bases at V and 6 bases at J, with 11 bases in the middle. Germline CDR1 reads SQVTM; CDR2 reads ANQGSEA. This CDR3 is 12 amino acids long. The CDR3 is CSVGQAQDTQYF. CDR3 DNA sequence: TGCAGCGTTGGACAGGCCCAGGATACGCAGTATTTT.